What follows are 32 T cell receptor beta chains derived from one specimen sequenced in a study of CXCR3-negative and CXCR3-positive naive CD8 T cells (dated by TCRdb to between 2018 and 2021). The sequencing machine was a NextSeq 550. The Human TCR Profiling Kit (MiLaboratory) was used to make UMI-labeled 5' RACE TRB cDNA libraries. Each CDR3 protein sequence appears as one entry after TCRdb reprocessed the reads, and no DNA is included. The sample table holds about 56,000 distinct CDR3 sequences. The top ten constitute more than 20% of the sample. The sequenced sample was memory CD8+ T cells from blood. The meaning of the sample's cell subset or site label: conventional CD8+ memory T cells (TMEM), sorted as controls. All receptors derive from a human donor in good health. Some clones in this sample may be carry-over from other donors' samples.

The rearrangement links TRBV14 to TRBJ2-7; TCRdb indicates TRBD1, and absent DNA this call remains unverified. Germline-derived CDR1 and CDR2 are SGHDN and FVKESK. The CDR3 totals 15 residues. The CDR3 spells CASSQPGQGVYERYF.

The CDR3: CSARDSHHYEQYF. V usage is TRBV20-1 and J usage is TRBJ2-7; there is no DNA to check the TCRdb D call of TRBD2. The CDR3 covers 13 residues. Germline CDR1 and CDR2: DFQATT and SNEGSKA (reference sequence).

The V gene is TRBV12-3 or TRBV12-4, the J gene TRBJ2-4; the D call from TCRdb, TRBD1, cannot be confirmed without DNA. The CDR3 has 17 amino acids. The CDR3: CASSLDRGGEGKYIQYF.

The V gene is TRBV14, the J gene TRBJ2-7; TCRdb's D call, TRBD1, is unchecked because there is no DNA. The CDR3 consists of 14 residues. CDR1 is SGHDN, CDR2 FVKESK, per germline. CDR3 sequence reads: CASSQGTVLDEQYF.

The chain uses TRBV6-6 and TRBJ1-5; TCRdb reports TRBD1, a call that lacks DNA to check it against. Germline V gene sequence: CDR1 MNHNY, CDR2 SVGAGI (reference sequence). The CDR3 spans 12 residues. The CDR3 region is CASSVGGQPQHF.

The J gene is TRBJ1-2, the V gene TRBV4-3; TCRdb picks TRBD1, but there is no DNA to check that call. CDR3 length: 14 amino acids. The germline gives CDR1 LGHNA, CDR2 YSLEER. The CDR3 sequence: CASSPGTGSFGYTF.

The rearrangement links TRBV2 to TRBJ2-3. Looked up from germline, CDR1 is SNHLY and CDR2 is FYNNEI. The CDR3 consists of 11 residues. CDR3 loop: CAILPADTQYF.

The chain uses TRBV20-1 and TRBJ1-4; the D gene TCRdb calls, TRBD1, cannot be checked with no DNA. This CDR3 spans 15 amino acids. Germline V gene data show CDR1 as DFQATT and CDR2 as SNEGSKA (reference sequence). The CDR3 protein is CSASPPTGVPKKLFF.

The chain couples TRBV11-2 to TRBJ2-2; TCRdb selects TRBD2, and the lack of DNA leaves this call unchecked. CDR1 is SGHAT, CDR2 FQNNGV, per germline. The CDR3 is made up of 17 amino acids. Here the CDR3 reads CASTTNGLAGGSGELFF.

This rearrangement joins TRBV7-6 to TRBJ1-6; TCRdb selects TRBD1, and the lack of DNA leaves this call unchecked. This CDR3 spans 16 amino acids. Germline V gene sequence: CDR1 SGHVS, CDR2 FNYEAQ. CDR3 residues: CASSLAMGGEHSPLHF.

The V gene is TRBV4-3, the J gene TRBJ2-3; TCRdb lists TRBD2, though no DNA is available to test this call. This CDR3 spans 17 amino acids. Germline lookup yields CDR1 LGHNA and CDR2 YSLEER. CDR3 protein: CASSQDLQRGGLDTQYF.

The rearrangement joins TRBV6-2 or TRBV6-3 to TRBJ2-7; TCRdb outputs TRBD1, but without DNA this stays unchecked. The CDR3 has 16 amino acids. The germline V gene has CDR1 MNHEY and CDR2 SVGEGT. The CDR3 loop reads CASSYWARGTQDEQYF.

The chain joins TRBV6-4 to TRBJ2-7; TCRdb reports TRBD1, a call that lacks DNA to check it against. Germline loops: CDR1 MRHNA, CDR2 SNTAGT. The CDR3 runs 13 residues. CDR3 loop: CASSDTPDSPLYF.

The V gene is TRBV29-1, the J gene TRBJ2-2; TCRdb gives TRBD1 as the D gene, but with no DNA this cannot be confirmed. The CDR3 runs 14 residues. Germline V gene sequence: CDR1 SQVTM, CDR2 ANQGSEA. The CDR3: CSVTGNVNTGELFF.

The V gene is TRBV7-6, the J gene TRBJ2-3; TCRdb lists TRBD2, though no DNA is available to test this call. Germline V gene lookup returns CDR1 SGHVS and CDR2 FNYEAQ. There are 15 residues in the CDR3. CDR3 amino acids: CASSSTTRGTDTQYF.

This sequence joins TRBV5-5 and TRBJ2-1; TCRdb reports TRBD1, a call that lacks DNA to check it against. Germline-derived CDR1 and CDR2 are SGHKS and YYEKEE (reference sequence). The CDR3 consists of 16 residues. This CDR3 reads CASSLGKRGSHNEQFF.

The chain is built from TRBV14 and TRBJ2-1; TCRdb designates TRBD1, a call that cannot be tested without DNA. This CDR3 region has 16 residues. The germline gives CDR1 SGHDN, CDR2 FVKESK. The CDR3 reads CASSPPWEGGYNEQFF.

This rearrangement joins TRBV7-6 to TRBJ2-5; lacking DNA, the TRBD1 call made by TCRdb goes unchecked. The CDR3 has 14 amino acids. The germline V gene encodes CDR1 SGHVS and CDR2 FNYEAQ. CDR3 amino acids: CASSRDRVEETQYF.

The rearrangement uses TRBV5-1 and TRBJ1-2; TCRdb outputs TRBD1, but without DNA this stays unchecked. This CDR3 region has 17 residues. Germline CDR1 is SGHRS and CDR2 is YFSETQ. The CDR3 protein is CASSATPLGEVVYGYTF.

The chain combines TRBV11-1 with TRBJ2-1; without DNA, the TCRdb call of TRBD1 cannot be checked. This CDR3 is built from 15 residues. Germline-derived CDR1 and CDR2 are SGHAT and FQDESV (reference sequence). CDR3 protein: CASSRRDRDYNEQFF.

The V gene is TRBV9, the J gene TRBJ1-4. This CDR3 comprises 14 residues. CDR1 is SGDLS, CDR2 YYNGEE, per germline. The CDR3 spells CASSATPSWEKLFF.

The chain employs TRBV12-3 or TRBV12-4 and TRBJ2-2; TCRdb picks TRBD2, but there is no DNA to check that call. The CDR3 sequence is 14 residues long. This CDR3 is CASSFGGTPGELFF.

The chain is built from TRBV3-1 and TRBJ2-7; with no DNA, the TCRdb D assignment of TRBD1 cannot be verified. There are 15 residues in the CDR3. The germline V gene has CDR1 LGHDT and CDR2 YNNKEL (reference sequence). CDR3 protein: CASSQDEGAQYEQYF.

This chain connects TRBV7-9 to TRBJ2-5. The length of the CDR3 is 13 residues. Germline V lookup: CDR1 SEHNR, CDR2 FQNEAQ (reference sequence). The CDR3 protein is CASSLQIQETQYF.

This sequence joins TRBV19 and TRBJ2-4; TCRdb names TRBD1, which stays unverified in the absence of DNA. The CDR3 covers 16 residues. CDR1 and CDR2 from the germline V gene are LNHDA and SQIVND (reference sequence). The CDR3 here is CASRDDRDRAYDIQYF.

This sequence joins TRBV15 and TRBJ2-7; lacking DNA, the TRBD2 call made by TCRdb goes unchecked. This CDR3 spans 16 amino acids. Germline V CDR1 and CDR2: LNHNV, YYDKDF (reference sequence). The CDR3 spells CATSSEFRLELYEQYF.

This chain uses TRBV6-2 or TRBV6-3 with TRBJ1-1; TCRdb calls TRBD1, which cannot be checked without DNA. Germline values: CDR1 MNHEY, CDR2 SVGEGT. The CDR3 is 12 amino acids. This CDR3 is CASSPDSTEAFF.

The chain uses TRBV6-7 and TRBJ1-5; there is no DNA to check the TCRdb D call of TRBD1. TRBV6-7 carries the ORF label, with uncertain function. The CDR3 has 16 amino acids. The CDR3: CASSYGYRSGNQPQHF.

The V and J genes are TRBV29-1 and TRBJ2-2; TCRdb picks TRBD1, but there is no DNA to check that call. Germline V gene sequence: CDR1 SQVTM, CDR2 ANQGSEA. The CDR3 covers 17 residues. The CDR3 protein is CSVSFVIGGLNTGELFF.

The gene calls are TRBV28 and TRBJ2-2; TCRdb lists TRBD1, though no DNA is available to test this call. Per the germline V gene, CDR1 is MDHEN and CDR2 is SYDVKM. The CDR3 totals 13 residues. The CDR3 is CASSFGRTGELFF.

The chain joins TRBV7-9 to TRBJ1-6; there is no DNA to check the TCRdb D call of TRBD1. Germline V gene sequence: CDR1 SEHNR, CDR2 FQNEAQ (reference sequence). The CDR3 is made up of 15 amino acids. CDR3 loop: CASTEGGVSDSPLHF.

The chain recombines TRBV12-3 or TRBV12-4 with TRBJ2-5; the D call from TCRdb, TRBD2, cannot be confirmed without DNA. CDR3 length: 16 amino acids. CDR3 amino acids: CASSLIPPGSDKTQYF.